This T cell receptor (beta chain) is drawn from a study of cytomegalovirus exposure and HLA in healthy donors. Study summary: Genotyping showed roughly 83% of approximately 430 donors falling in the Caucasian-associated ancestry cluster.

The CDR3 runs to 15 residues. The V gene's germline CDR1 is KGHSH and CDR2 LQKENI. With 6 bases clipped from V and 6 bases from J, the junction kept 8 bases outside the gene matches. A multiplex PCR was run with 60 Vbeta primers and 13 Jbeta primers. Here immunoSEQ multiplex PCR was the method, and the copy in TCRdb shows in-frame clones only, minus some. The sample lists 90,000 to 100,000 clones; 65% to 85% were seen once. With regard to this clone: The antigen remains undetermined.

Study results and limitations: A previous analysis found most TCR beta V segments productive roughly 87% or roughly 30% of the time. The sole available immune exposure information was CMV serostatus. It was confirmed in vitro that three of the CMV-associated chains were specific for CMV antigens.

The sample taken for sequencing was PBMCs. The chain recombines TRBV18 with TRBJ2-3; 11 bases are a match to TRBD2. This receptor was obtained from a woman aged 55-75 years in good health and CMV-seropositive. The CDR3 loop reads CASSRGLAGQDTQYF. CDR3 in DNA: TGTGCCAGCTCCCGAGGACTAGCGGGTCAGGATACGCAGTATTTT.